This T cell receptor beta chain was retrieved from a study of cytomegalovirus exposure and HLA in healthy donors. The protocol was immunoSEQ multiplex PCR, while the TCRdb copy is restricted to in-frame clones and leaves out a portion. The data hold roughly 180,000 clones, with roughly 80% observed a single time. The germline V gene has CDR1 KGHSH and CDR2 LQKENI. Unmatched junction bases numbered 3, after V lost 5 bases and J lost 5 bases. CDR3 length equals 14 residues. The sequencing sample was made of PBMCs. The V gene is TRBV18, the J gene TRBJ2-1; TRBD1 agrees at 10 bases. This sequence was found in a man between 18 and 29 years old in good health and CMV-seropositive. This CDR3 reads CASSTGTGDNEQFF. The CDR3 DNA reads TGTGCCAGCTCAACCGGGACAGGGGACAATGAGCAGTTCTTC.